A single sample gave rise to the 3 T cell receptor beta chains below, sequenced in a study of blood T cell repertoires in COVID-19 (dated by TCRdb to 2020 to 2021). Library prep was done by the immunoSEQ multiplex PCR assay. Imported from immuneACCESS, the table was reduced by TCRdb to in-frame sequences with V and J called. These copies leave out some clones; in studies compared against another copy, an unresolved V gene accounts for under half, and the cause of the remainder is not known. This sample lists over 150,000 clones; 85% were detected once. Of the sample, less than 10% falls within the top ten clones. The sample comprised peripheral blood. Receptors originate from a woman aged 55-69 years with COVID-19, enrolled during active disease.

V and J are TRBV5-1 and TRBJ1-1; D is perhaps TRBD1 (6 bases). Germline-derived CDR1 and CDR2 are SGHRS and YFSETQ. The CDR3 length is 16 residues. V shed 5 bases and J shed 1 base, with 18 bases lying between them. CDR3 sequence: CASRDRRGATNTEAFF. The CDR3 nucleotides read TGCGCCAGCAGGGACCGACGGGGGGCCACGAACACTGAAGCTTTCTTT.

The chain carries TRBV11-1 and TRBJ1-2; the D is unclear. Trimming left V 1 base short and J 6 bases short, with 9 bases between. The CDR3 extends over 13 amino acids. Germline V gene sequence: CDR1 SGHAT, CDR2 FQDESV (reference sequence). The CDR3 DNA is TGTGCCAGCAGCTTAGGGCAGAGCGATGGCTACACCTTC. Protein sequence: CASSLGQSDGYTF. Variable domain in full (rest from reference TRBV11-1 and TRBJ1-2): EAEVAQSPRYKITEKSQAVAFWCDPISGHATLYWYRQILGQGPELLVQFQDESVVDDSQLPKDRFSAERLKGVDSTLKIQPAELGDSAMYLCASSLGQSDGYTFGSGTRLTVV.

The rearrangement uses TRBV24-1 and TRBJ2-3; 8 bases match TRBD1. This CDR3 spans 15 amino acids. Trimming took 3 bases from V and 4 from J; bases not matched to a gene: 5. Looked up from germline, CDR1 is KGHDR and CDR2 is SFDVKD. The CDR3 spells CATSDGRTGSDTQYF. The CDR3 coding sequence is TGTGCCACCAGTGATGGTCGGACAGGGTCAGATACGCAGTATTTT.